A selection of T cell receptor beta chains follows, all from one sample in a study of blood T cells in healthy people across ages. TCRdb analysed the 5' RACE reads with MiXCR anew, one entry per CDR3 protein. The table records 590,000 or so distinct CDR3 sequences, around 31% of them present only once. The sequenced material came from blood. These receptors were obtained from a woman older than 75 in good health. CDR3s include the opening cysteine and the closing phenylalanine or tryptophan. D genes are given only for firm matches. Clone size is not always given. Where it is, it says once, few, many or a class for expanded clones.

v_gene	len	abundance	j_gene	d_gene	CDR3aa	CDR3nt
TRBV20-1	10	few	TRBJ2-4	.	CSAVRGGQYF	TGCAGTGCTGTCCGGGGCGGGCAGTACTTC
TRBV12-3/TRBV12-4	14	.	TRBJ1-1	TRBD1	CASLLAGGVTEAFF	TGTGCCAGCCTACTAGCAGGGGGAGTCACTGAAGCTTTCTTT
TRBV5-1	15	.	TRBJ1-2	TRBD1	CASSLGGRENYGYTF	TGCGCCAGCAGCTTAGGGGGCCGGGAGAACTATGGCTACACCTTC
TRBV29-1	12	many	TRBJ2-7	.	CSVRLQGYEQYF	TGCAGCGTTCGACTCCAGGGCTACGAGCAGTACTTC
TRBV6-2/TRBV6-3	15	.	TRBJ2-1	TRBD2	CASSFTTSTHNEQFF	TGTGCCAGCAGCTTCACGACTAGCACGCACAATGAGCAGTTCTTC
TRBV7-2	16	many	TRBJ2-7	.	CASSLAESPSLYEQYF	TGTGCCAGCAGCTTAGCGGAGTCCCCCTCCCTCTACGAGCAGTACTTC
TRBV6-5	14	.	TRBJ1-5	TRBD1	CASSYGTGRGAQHF	TGTGCCAGCAGTTACGGGACAGGGCGGGGGGCCCAGCATTTT
TRBV2	16	few	TRBJ2-5	.	CASSEALRTGEETQYF	TGTGCCAGCAGTGAAGCGCTTCGGACTGGAGAAGAGACCCAGTACTTC
TRBV5-1	17	once	TRBJ1-4	.	CASSLQPNRATNEKLFF	TGCGCCAGCAGCTTACAGCCTAACAGGGCTACTAATGAAAAACTGTTTTTT
TRBV20-1	16	.	TRBJ2-1	.	CSASRGTTSSYNEQFF	TGCAGTGCTTCCCGGGGAACGACTAGCTCCTACAATGAGCAGTTCTTC
TRBV24-1	14	.	TRBJ2-2	.	CATSGQSRTGELFF	TGTGCCACCAGCGGACAGTCGAGGACCGGGGAGCTGTTTTTT
TRBV25-1	14	.	TRBJ2-4	TRBD2	CASRGSGGSNIQYF	TGTGCCAGCAGGGGTAGCGGGGGTAGCAACATTCAGTACTTC
TRBV20-1	16	few	TRBJ1-6	TRBD1	CSATDRAESYNSPLHF	TGCAGTGCCACCGACAGGGCAGAATCCTATAATTCACCCCTCCACTTT
TRBV27	15	.	TRBJ1-6	.	CASSLFGLEGPPLHF	TGTGCCAGCAGTTTATTCGGGTTAGAGGGGCCACCCCTCCACTTT
TRBV30	13	few	TRBJ1-6	.	CAWMEGSNSPLHF	TGTGCCTGGATGGAGGGCAGTAATTCACCCCTCCACTTT
TRBV7-8	15	.	TRBJ1-5	.	CASSPKGVGNQPQHF	TGTGCCAGCAGCCCGAAGGGGGTCGGCAATCAGCCCCAGCATTTT
TRBV29-1	15	.	TRBJ1-1	.	CSVEARPGTQRGAFF	TGCAGCGTTGAAGCCCGTCCCGGGACCCAAAGGGGAGCTTTCTTT
TRBV20-1	14	many	TRBJ2-7	TRBD1	CSARPGQGLNEQYF	TGCAGTGCTAGACCGGGACAGGGTCTTAACGAGCAGTACTTC
TRBV7-9	14	many	TRBJ2-5	TRBD1	CASSMGQGRETQYF	TGTGCCAGCAGCATGGGACAGGGGCGGGAGACCCAGTACTTC
TRBV20-1	15	many	TRBJ1-2	.	CSATQHQRGTYGYTF	TGCAGTGCCACTCAACACCAAAGGGGCACCTATGGCTACACCTTC
TRBV7-2	13	.	TRBJ2-1	.	CASTRPSSNEQFF	TGTGCCAGCACCCGACCCTCGAGCAATGAGCAGTTCTTC
TRBV6-2/TRBV6-3	12	many	TRBJ2-7	.	CASRDRLDEQYF	TGTGCCAGCAGGGACAGACTGGACGAGCAGTACTTC
TRBV19	14	few	TRBJ2-7	TRBD1	CASRGTAISYEQYF	TGTGCCAGTAGGGGGACAGCCATCTCCTACGAGCAGTACTTC
TRBV3-1	14	many	TRBJ2-1	.	CASSQPPDSNEQFF	TGTGCCAGCAGCCAACCCCCGGACAGCAATGAGCAGTTCTTC
TRBV6-5	14	many	TRBJ2-7	TRBD1	CASSLGQGVYEQYF	TGTGCCAGCAGTTTGGGACAGGGGGTCTACGAGCAGTACTTC
TRBV11-2	16	many	TRBJ2-3	TRBD1	CASSPPGQGKSDTQYF	TGTGCCAGCAGTCCCCCGGGACAGGGAAAATCAGATACGCAGTATTTT
TRBV20-1	16	many	TRBJ1-5	.	CSARDLEERSNQPQHF	TGCAGTGCTAGAGATCTGGAGGAAAGGAGCAATCAGCCCCAGCATTTT
TRBV28	13	many	TRBJ2-5	TRBD1	CASRERGRETQYF	TGTGCCAGCAGGGAAAGGGGGCGAGAGACCCAGTACTTC
TRBV20-1	14	many	TRBJ2-7	.	CSAKRRGPSYEQYF	TGCAGTGCTAAGAGGAGGGGCCCCTCCTACGAGCAGTACTTC
TRBV7-2	14	many	TRBJ1-5	.	CASSRGQQNQPQHF	TGTGCCAGCAGCCGGGGGCAACAAAATCAGCCCCAGCATTTT
TRBV7-9	15	many	TRBJ2-3	.	CASSLAGTNTDTQYF	TGTGCCAGCAGCTTAGCGGGGACCAACACAGATACGCAGTATTTT
TRBV20-1	13	.	TRBJ1-4	.	CSAETRGDEKLFF	TGCAGTGCCGAAACGAGGGGCGATGAAAAACTGTTTTTT
TRBV7-2	15	.	TRBJ2-5	.	CASSLAKGYPETQYF	TGTGCCAGCAGCTTAGCGAAGGGGTATCCGGAGACCCAGTACTTC
TRBV6-4	16	few	TRBJ2-1	.	CASSDSGGGSYNEQFF	TGTGCCAGCAGTGACTCAGGAGGGGGCTCCTACAATGAGCAGTTCTTC
TRBV20-1	13	many	TRBJ1-4	TRBD1	CSAATGGHEKLFF	TGCAGTGCCGCGACAGGGGGACATGAAAAACTGTTTTTT
TRBV5-1	14	many	TRBJ2-4	TRBD2	CASSWPGGVNIQYF	TGCGCCAGCAGCTGGCCCGGGGGGGTGAACATTCAGTACTTC
TRBV7-3	13	few	TRBJ1-2	.	CASSLNWGYGYTF	TGTGCCAGCAGCTTAAATTGGGGCTATGGCTACACCTTC
TRBV2	15	few	TRBJ1-5	TRBD1	CASGQGEMGNQPQHF	TGTGCCAGCGGACAGGGGGAAATGGGCAATCAGCCCCAGCATTTT
TRBV9	16	many	TRBJ2-3	TRBD1	CASSLRTGLSTDTQYF	TGTGCCAGCAGCCTGAGGACAGGCCTTAGCACAGATACGCAGTATTTT
TRBV20-1	15	many	TRBJ1-2	TRBD1	CSARDSDRGHPGYTF	TGCAGTGCTAGAGATTCAGACAGGGGGCACCCTGGCTACACCTTC
TRBV20-1	14	.	TRBJ2-1	.	CSARGTASYNEQFF	TGCAGTGCTAGAGGGACAGCTTCCTACAATGAGCAGTTCTTC
TRBV6-2/TRBV6-3	16	many	TRBJ2-3	.	CASSYRDRQPTDTQYF	TGTGCCAGCAGTTATAGGGACCGACAACCCACAGATACGCAGTATTTT
TRBV20-1	15	many	TRBJ2-5	.	CSASSSGNLQETQYF	TGCAGTGCTAGTAGTAGCGGTAACCTACAAGAGACCCAGTACTTC
TRBV4-2	17	.	TRBJ2-5	TRBD2	CASSQDALAGVRETQYF	TGTGCCAGCAGCCAAGACGCACTAGCGGGAGTGAGGGAGACCCAGTACTTC
TRBV2	13	few	TRBJ1-1	TRBD1	CASHGDRGTEAFF	TGTGCCAGCCACGGGGACAGGGGCACTGAAGCTTTCTTT
TRBV20-1	14	many	TRBJ1-2	TRBD1	CSAPPKGTGNGYTF	TGCAGTGCTCCTCCGAAGGGGACAGGGAATGGCTACACCTTC
TRBV20-1	12	many	TRBJ2-1	.	CSASAINNEQFF	TGCAGTGCTAGCGCGATCAACAATGAGCAGTTCTTC
TRBV27	17	.	TRBJ1-6	.	CASSLTPPGPVASPLHF	TGTGCCAGCAGTTTAACCCCCCCGGGCCCCGTAGCTTCACCCCTCCACTTT
TRBV7-9	14	many	TRBJ2-7	TRBD1	CASSLALTGGEQYF	TGTGCCAGCAGCTTAGCCCTGACAGGGGGCGAGCAGTACTTC
TRBV11-1	13	.	TRBJ1-1	.	CATAPTGNTEAFF	TGTGCCACCGCCCCGACCGGCAACACTGAAGCTTTCTTT
TRBV30	13	.	TRBJ1-5	TRBD1	CAWSTGANQPQHF	TGTGCCTGGAGTACAGGGGCCAATCAGCCCCAGCATTTT
TRBV27	16	many	TRBJ2-3	.	CASSLSPGVFADTQYF	TGTGCCAGCAGTTTATCGCCAGGAGTCTTCGCGGATACGCAGTATTTT
TRBV4-3	19	many	TRBJ2-3	TRBD2	CASSQDLWNSGGSTDTQYF	TGCGCCAGCAGCCAAGATCTTTGGAACAGCGGGGGGAGCACAGATACGCAGTATTTT
TRBV28	14	.	TRBJ2-4	.	CTSRNGGVKNIQYF	TGTACCAGCAGGAACGGGGGAGTCAAAAACATTCAGTACTTC
TRBV20-1	15	.	TRBJ1-3	.	CSAKPTACSGNTIYF	TGCAGTGCTAAGCCTACAGCTTGCTCTGGAAACACCATATATTTT
TRBV3-1	16	many	TRBJ2-7	TRBD2	CASSQMFLAGSYEQYF	TGTGCCAGCAGCCAAATGTTTCTAGCGGGGTCCTACGAGCAGTACTTC